A selection of T cell receptor beta chains follows, all from one sample in a study of blood T cell repertoires in COVID-19. TCRdb keeps only in-frame clones here, not all; method: immunoSEQ multiplex PCR. The sample includes about 300,000 clones, approximately 89% of them seen just once. The specimen sequenced was peripheral blood. These receptors were collected from a woman aged 25 to 39 with COVID-19, enrolled during active disease. Both conserved end residues are part of each CDR3. A D gene is named only where the DNA matches it firmly. Not all rows give a size; the values are once, few, many and, for expanded clones, a class.

V: TRBV3-1/TRBV3-2
D: TRBD1
size: .
J: TRBJ2-1
DNA: TGTGCCAGCAGCCAAACAGGGGACAATGAGCAGTTCTTC
CDR3: CASSQTGDNEQFF

V: TRBV10-2
D: TRBD1
size: few
J: TRBJ1-3
DNA: TGCGCCAGCAGAGACCAGGGGGCGGATGGAAACACCATATATTTT
CDR3: CASRDQGADGNTIYF

V: TRBV6-2/TRBV6-3
D: .
size: .
J: TRBJ2-5
DNA: TGTGCCAGCAGCCGGACTAACACACGGACCCAGTACTTC
CDR3: CASSRTNTRTQYF

V: TRBV9
D: .
size: .
J: TRBJ2-2
DNA: TGTGCCAGCAGCGGGGTCGCGACTACGGGGGAGCTGTTTTTT
CDR3: CASSGVATTGELFF

V: TRBV19
D: TRBD1
size: .
J: TRBJ1-4
DNA: TGTGCCAGTAGTATGGGGACAGTGGAAAGACTGTTTTTT
CDR3: CASSMGTVERLFF

V: TRBV7-6
D: .
size: .
J: TRBJ2-2
DNA: TGTGCCAGCAGCTTGAGTTCCGGTTTAGCCGTGAACACCGGGGAGCTGTTTTTT
CDR3: CASSLSSGLAVNTGELFF

V: TRBV10-2
D: TRBD1
size: .
J: TRBJ1-2
DNA: TGCGCCGCGACAGGGGACCGCTATGGCTACACCTTC
CDR3: CAATGDRYGYTF

V: TRBV30
D: TRBD1
size: .
J: TRBJ1-6
DNA: TGTGCCTGGAGGGGGGACAGCGACTATAATTCACCCCTCCACTTT
CDR3: CAWRGDSDYNSPLHF

V: TRBV9
D: .
size: .
J: TRBJ2-3
DNA: TGTGCCAGCAGCCAGGGGAGCACAGATACGCAGTATTTT
CDR3: CASSQGSTDTQYF

V: TRBV6-2/TRBV6-3
D: TRBD2
size: .
J: TRBJ2-1
DNA: TGTGCCAGCAGTGGACTAGCGGGGGGGCCGGAGAACAATGAGCAGTTCTTC
CDR3: CASSGLAGGPENNEQFF

V: TRBV10-3
D: .
size: .
J: TRBJ2-7
DNA: TGTGCCATCACTCGGCAGGCGGGGTCCTACGAGCAGTACTTC
CDR3: CAITRQAGSYEQYF

V: TRBV6-5
D: TRBD1
size: .
J: TRBJ1-3
DNA: TGTGCCAGCAGTAGGGGACAGAGCTCTGGAAACACCATATATTTT
CDR3: CASSRGQSSGNTIYF

V: TRBV20-1
D: .
size: .
J: TRBJ1-2
DNA: TGCAGTGCGAGGGAAAACTATGGCTACACCTTC
CDR3: CSARENYGYTF

V: TRBV14
D: .
size: once
J: TRBJ1-3
DNA: TGTGCCAGCAGCCAGGGGGGGGGCCAGGGAAACACCATATATTTT
CDR3: CASSQGGGQGNTIYF

V: TRBV10-1
D: .
size: .
J: TRBJ2-5
DNA: TGCGCCAGCAGTGAGTCGCGACCCGGGAGAGAGACCCAGTACTTC
CDR3: CASSESRPGRETQYF

V: TRBV30
D: .
size: .
J: TRBJ2-7
DNA: TGTGCCTGGAGGCCGGCAGGGCCAAGCTACGAGCAGTACTTC
CDR3: CAWRPAGPSYEQYF

V: TRBV6-6
D: TRBD1
size: .
J: TRBJ1-5
DNA: TGTGCCAGCAGTGCAGGGGGCGCCCGGCAGCCCCAGCATTTT
CDR3: CASSAGGARQPQHF

V: TRBV2
D: .
size: .
J: TRBJ1-1
DNA: TGTGCCAGCAATTTCCAGGGGTTGATGACTGAAGCTTTCTTT
CDR3: CASNFQGLMTEAFF

V: TRBV19
D: TRBD1
size: .
J: TRBJ1-5
DNA: TGTGCCAGTAGGACAGGGGACTTTCAGCCCCAGCATTTT
CDR3: CASRTGDFQPQHF

V: TRBV12-3/TRBV12-4
D: .
size: .
J: TRBJ2-7
DNA: TGTGCCAGCAGTTTAGACGTAGGGAGCGAGCAGTACTTC
CDR3: CASSLDVGSEQYF

V: TRBV7-2
D: .
size: .
J: TRBJ1-5
DNA: TGTGCCAGCAGCTTAGAGGTTAGCCCCAATCAGCCCCAGCATTTT
CDR3: CASSLEVSPNQPQHF

V: TRBV29-1
D: .
size: .
J: TRBJ1-1
DNA: TGCAGCGTTGAACTTCGGGACACCGCATCAATGTTCTTT
CDR3: CSVELRDTASMFF

V: TRBV5-4
D: .
size: .
J: TRBJ1-4
DNA: TGTGCCAGCAGCTTGATAAATGAAAAACTGTTTTTT
CDR3: CASSLINEKLFF

V: TRBV5-8
D: .
size: .
J: TRBJ2-1
DNA: TGTGCCAGCAGCCCAGGGCTGGGGCCCTACAATGAGCAGTTCTTC
CDR3: CASSPGLGPYNEQFF

V: TRBV5-1
D: .
size: .
J: TRBJ2-5
DNA: TGCGCCAGCAGCTTTACGGGGGAGGCGGAGACCCAGTACTTC
CDR3: CASSFTGEAETQYF

V: TRBV7-2
D: TRBD1
size: .
J: TRBJ1-2
DNA: TGTGCCAGCAGCTTGGGACAGAACTATGGCTACACCTTC
CDR3: CASSLGQNYGYTF

V: TRBV21-1
D: .
size: .
J: TRBJ1-5
DNA: TGTGCCAGCAGCAAAGTAGGGGGGACAGGGCGATATCAGCCCCAGCATTTT
CDR3: CASSKVGGTGRYQPQHF

V: TRBV6-1
D: .
size: .
J: TRBJ1-1
DNA: TGTGCCAGCAGTGAGGGTCAATACAGGGAAGCTTTCTTT
CDR3: CASSEGQYREAFF

V: TRBV6-1
D: .
size: .
J: TRBJ1-2
DNA: TGTGCCAGCAGTGAGGGCCCTCAAAACTATGGCTACACCTTC
CDR3: CASSEGPQNYGYTF

V: TRBV4-1
D: .
size: .
J: TRBJ1-2
DNA: TGCGCCAGCAGCCAAGCAGGCTCCACTAACTATGGCTACACCTTC
CDR3: CASSQAGSTNYGYTF

V: TRBV6-5
D: TRBD1
size: few
J: TRBJ2-6
DNA: TGTGCCAGTGGACAGGGGACTTCTGGGGCCAACGTCCTGACTTTC
CDR3: CASGQGTSGANVLTF

V: TRBV6-5
D: TRBD1
size: few
J: TRBJ1-2
DNA: TGTGCCAGCAGACTGGGGACAGGGATTGGCTACACCTTC
CDR3: CASRLGTGIGYTF

V: TRBV5-1
D: TRBD1
size: .
J: TRBJ2-7
DNA: TGCGCCAGCAGCTTGACAGGGGTATACGAGCAGTACTTC
CDR3: CASSLTGVYEQYF

V: TRBV6-5
D: TRBD1
size: .
J: TRBJ2-1
DNA: TGTGCCAGCAGTTACTCGAGACAGGGGCACCTTGAGCAGTTCTTC
CDR3: CASSYSRQGHLEQFF

V: TRBV19
D: TRBD2
size: .
J: TRBJ2-2
DNA: TGTGCCAGTAGGACTAGCGGTGCGAACACCGGGGAGCTGTTTTTT
CDR3: CASRTSGANTGELFF

V: TRBV12-5
D: TRBD1
size: .
J: TRBJ1-1
DNA: TGTGCTAGTGGACCCGAGACAGGGATCACTGAAGCTTTCTTT
CDR3: CASGPETGITEAFF

V: TRBV2
D: .
size: .
J: TRBJ2-5
DNA: TGTGCCAGCTCTGGACTGGAAGAAGAGACCCAGTACTTC
CDR3: CASSGLEEETQYF

V: TRBV11-3
D: TRBD1
size: once
J: TRBJ2-7
DNA: TGTGCCAGCAGCTTATTTGGGACAGGTCCCTACGAGCAGTACTTC
CDR3: CASSLFGTGPYEQYF

V: TRBV7-2
D: TRBD1
size: few
J: TRBJ1-6
DNA: TGTGCCAGCAGCCTCTCCGGGACAGGCAATTCACCCCTCCACTTT
CDR3: CASSLSGTGNSPLHF

V: TRBV15
D: .
size: .
J: TRBJ2-1
DNA: TGTGCCACCAGCAGAGCCCTGGCGGCTGAGCAGTTCTTC
CDR3: CATSRALAAEQFF

V: TRBV12-3/TRBV12-4
D: .
size: .
J: TRBJ2-2
DNA: TGTGCCAGCAATCCGGACACCGGGGAGCTGTTTTTT
CDR3: CASNPDTGELFF

V: TRBV24-1
D: TRBD2
size: few
J: TRBJ2-3
DNA: TGTGCCACCAGTGGGGGCGGGGGGGCTACAGATACGCAGTATTTT
CDR3: CATSGGGGATDTQYF

V: TRBV5-8
D: TRBD1
size: .
J: TRBJ1-1
DNA: TGTGCCAGCAGCTCCGGGGACAGGGTTCAAGGCACTGAAGCTTTCTTT
CDR3: CASSSGDRVQGTEAFF

V: TRBV24-1
D: TRBD1
size: .
J: TRBJ1-1
DNA: TGTGCCACCAGTGCCTCGACAGGGCAAAGTGAAGCTTTCTTT
CDR3: CATSASTGQSEAFF

V: TRBV7-2
D: TRBD1
size: .
J: TRBJ1-4
DNA: TGTGCCAGCAGCTTAGGACAGGGAACAACTAATGAAAAACTGTTTTTT
CDR3: CASSLGQGTTNEKLFF